This entry features one TCR beta chain sequence. The data derive from a study of identical twins. With template switching, a universal primer site was added, and the cDNA carried unique molecular identifiers. One entry per CDR3 protein results from TCRdb running MiXCR on the 5' RACE reads. Counted here are hundreds of thousands of distinct CDR3 sequences, 8% to 9% occurring once; the ten biggest clones make up about 2.1%. The same data also went into a second study, on yellow fever vaccine responses in identical twins. From that report: Among the twins, the vaccine T cell response reportedly seemed partly convergent and partly personalized.

The sequenced sample was memory (CD45RO+) T cells sorted from blood. The clonotype comes from a woman in her late teens or twenties in good health.

CDR3 DNA sequence: TGTGCCAGCAGCCGACGCCGGACTAGCGGGAAGAATGAGCAGTTCTTC. This gives the protein CASSRRRTSGKNEQFF. This chain links TRBV3-1 with TRBJ2-1; 12 positions agree with TRBD2. The CDR3 loop spans 16 amino acids. The V gene end was trimmed by 4 bases and the J gene end by 7 bases; junction bases not matched to a gene: 8. Germline V CDR1 and CDR2: LGHDT, YNNKEL (reference sequence).